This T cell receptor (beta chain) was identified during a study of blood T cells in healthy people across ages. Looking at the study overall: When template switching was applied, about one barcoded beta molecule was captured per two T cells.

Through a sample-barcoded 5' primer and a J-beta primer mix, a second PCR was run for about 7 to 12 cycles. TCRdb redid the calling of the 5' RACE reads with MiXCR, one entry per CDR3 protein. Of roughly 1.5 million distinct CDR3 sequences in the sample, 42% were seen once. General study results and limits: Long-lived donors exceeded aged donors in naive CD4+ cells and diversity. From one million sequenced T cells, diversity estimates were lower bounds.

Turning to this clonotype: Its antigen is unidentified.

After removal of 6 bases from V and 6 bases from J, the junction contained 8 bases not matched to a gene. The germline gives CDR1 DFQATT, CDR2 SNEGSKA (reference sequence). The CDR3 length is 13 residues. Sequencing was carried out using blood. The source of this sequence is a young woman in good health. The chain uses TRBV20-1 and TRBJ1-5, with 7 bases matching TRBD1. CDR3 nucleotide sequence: TGCAGTGCGAGGGGGCAGGAGTCTCAGCCCCAGCATTTT. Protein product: CSARGQESQPQHF.